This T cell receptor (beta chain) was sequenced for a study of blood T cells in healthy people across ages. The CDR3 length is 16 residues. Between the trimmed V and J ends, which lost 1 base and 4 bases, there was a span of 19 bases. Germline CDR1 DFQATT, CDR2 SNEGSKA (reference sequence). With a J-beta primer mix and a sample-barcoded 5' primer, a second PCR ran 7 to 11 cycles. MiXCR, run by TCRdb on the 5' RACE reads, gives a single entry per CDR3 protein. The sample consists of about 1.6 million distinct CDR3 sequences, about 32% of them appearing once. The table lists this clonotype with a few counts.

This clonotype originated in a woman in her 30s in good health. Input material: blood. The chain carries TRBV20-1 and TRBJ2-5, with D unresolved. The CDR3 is CSARVGIRRGRETQYF. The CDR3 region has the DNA TGCAGTGCTAGAGTTGGGATCCGGCGTGGCAGAGAGACCCAGTACTTC.